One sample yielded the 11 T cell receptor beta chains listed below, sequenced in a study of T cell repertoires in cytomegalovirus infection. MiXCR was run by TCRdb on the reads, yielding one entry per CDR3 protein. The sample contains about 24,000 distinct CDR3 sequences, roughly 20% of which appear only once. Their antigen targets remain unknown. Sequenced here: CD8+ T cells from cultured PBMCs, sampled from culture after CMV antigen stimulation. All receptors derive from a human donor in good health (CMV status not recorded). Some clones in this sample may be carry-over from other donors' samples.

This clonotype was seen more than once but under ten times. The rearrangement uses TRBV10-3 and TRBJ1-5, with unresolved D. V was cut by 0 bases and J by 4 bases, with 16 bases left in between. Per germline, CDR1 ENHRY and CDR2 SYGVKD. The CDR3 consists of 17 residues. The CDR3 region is CAISESNTLRSNQPQHF. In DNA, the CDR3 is TGTGCCATCAGTGAGTCCAACACTCTTCGGAGTAATCAGCCCCAGCATTTT.

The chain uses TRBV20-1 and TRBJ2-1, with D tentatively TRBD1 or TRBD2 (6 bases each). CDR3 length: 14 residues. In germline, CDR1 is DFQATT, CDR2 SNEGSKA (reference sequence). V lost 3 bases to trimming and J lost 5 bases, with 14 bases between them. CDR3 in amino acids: CSAREGGSHNEQFF. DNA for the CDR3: TGCAGTGCTAGGGAGGGGGGATCCCACAATGAGCAGTTCTTC.

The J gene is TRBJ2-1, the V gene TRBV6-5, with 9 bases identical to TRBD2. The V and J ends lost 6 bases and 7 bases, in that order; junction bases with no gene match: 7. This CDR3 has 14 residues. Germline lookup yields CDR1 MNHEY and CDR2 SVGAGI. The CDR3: CASSRGGAINEQFF. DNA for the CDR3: TGTGCCAGCAGCCGCGGGGGGGCCATAAATGAGCAGTTCTTC.

The CDR3 reads CASSLAPFGGGAVEQYF. The CDR3 nucleotides read TGTGCCAGCAGCTTAGCTCCATTTGGCGGGGGGGCCGTCGAGCAGTACTTC. J is TRBJ2-7 and V is TRBV7-6; 9 positions match TRBD2. Germline CDR1 SGHVS, CDR2 FNYEAQ. With V trimmed by 0 bases and J by 6 bases, 12 bases remained unmatched. The CDR3 is 17 amino acids.

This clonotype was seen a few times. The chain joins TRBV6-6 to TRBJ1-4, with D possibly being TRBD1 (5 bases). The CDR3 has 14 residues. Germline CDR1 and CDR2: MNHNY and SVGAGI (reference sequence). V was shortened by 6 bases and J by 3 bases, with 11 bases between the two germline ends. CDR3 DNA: TGTGCCAGCAGCCGCCCGGGGGCTAATGAAAAACTGTTTTTT. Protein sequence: CASSRPGANEKLFF.

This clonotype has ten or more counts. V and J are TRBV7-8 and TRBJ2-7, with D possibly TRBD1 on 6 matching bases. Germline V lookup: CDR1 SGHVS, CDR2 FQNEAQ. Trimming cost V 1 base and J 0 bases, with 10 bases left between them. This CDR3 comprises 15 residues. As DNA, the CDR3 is TGTGCCAGCAGCTTAGTAGAGGGGGTCTCCTACGAGCAGTACTTC. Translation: CASSLVEGVSYEQYF.

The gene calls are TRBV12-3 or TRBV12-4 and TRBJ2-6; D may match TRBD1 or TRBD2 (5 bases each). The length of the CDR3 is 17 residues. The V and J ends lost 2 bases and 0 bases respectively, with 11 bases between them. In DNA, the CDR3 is TGTGCCAGCAGTTTATCTTTTGGGGGCTCTGGGGCCAACGTCCTGACTTTC. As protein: CASSLSFGGSGANVLTF.

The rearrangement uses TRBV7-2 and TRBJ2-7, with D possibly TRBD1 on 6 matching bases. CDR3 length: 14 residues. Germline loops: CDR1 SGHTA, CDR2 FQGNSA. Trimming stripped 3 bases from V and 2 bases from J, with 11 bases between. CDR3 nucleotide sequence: TGTGCCAGCAGCTTCTCACAGGGACCCTACGAGCAGTACTTC. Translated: CASSFSQGPYEQYF.

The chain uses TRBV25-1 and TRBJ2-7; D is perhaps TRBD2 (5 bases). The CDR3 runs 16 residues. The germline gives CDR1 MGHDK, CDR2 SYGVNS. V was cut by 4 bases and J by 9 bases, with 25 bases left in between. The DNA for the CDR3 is TGTGCCAGCAGTGCTTCCGGGATGTTTCTGAGTGTCGGGCAGTACTTC. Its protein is CASSASGMFLSVGQYF.

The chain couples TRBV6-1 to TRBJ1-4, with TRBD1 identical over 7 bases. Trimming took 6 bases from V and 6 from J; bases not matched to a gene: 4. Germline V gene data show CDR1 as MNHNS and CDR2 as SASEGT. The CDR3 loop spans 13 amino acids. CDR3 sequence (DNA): TGTGCCAGCAGGGCAGGGGGTGATGAAAAACTGTTTTTT. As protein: CASRAGGDEKLFF.

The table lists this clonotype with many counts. The CDR3 region is CASGSVGAEQYF. The CDR3 DNA follows: TGTGCCAGCGGCAGTGTGGGTGCCGAGCAGTACTTC. The chain combines TRBV7-6 with TRBJ2-7; no reliable D call. The CDR3 is 12 residues long. The germline V gene has CDR1 SGHVS and CDR2 FNYEAQ. With 8 bases removed from V and 6 bases from J, the gap between germline ends came to 14 bases. Supplemented by reference TRBV7-6 and TRBJ2-7, the full variable domain reads GAGVSQSPRYKVTKRGQDVALRCDPISGHVSLYWYRQALGQGPEFLTYFNYEAQQDKSGLPNDRFSAERPEGSISTLTIQRTEQRDSAMYRCASGSVGAEQYFGPGTRLTVT.